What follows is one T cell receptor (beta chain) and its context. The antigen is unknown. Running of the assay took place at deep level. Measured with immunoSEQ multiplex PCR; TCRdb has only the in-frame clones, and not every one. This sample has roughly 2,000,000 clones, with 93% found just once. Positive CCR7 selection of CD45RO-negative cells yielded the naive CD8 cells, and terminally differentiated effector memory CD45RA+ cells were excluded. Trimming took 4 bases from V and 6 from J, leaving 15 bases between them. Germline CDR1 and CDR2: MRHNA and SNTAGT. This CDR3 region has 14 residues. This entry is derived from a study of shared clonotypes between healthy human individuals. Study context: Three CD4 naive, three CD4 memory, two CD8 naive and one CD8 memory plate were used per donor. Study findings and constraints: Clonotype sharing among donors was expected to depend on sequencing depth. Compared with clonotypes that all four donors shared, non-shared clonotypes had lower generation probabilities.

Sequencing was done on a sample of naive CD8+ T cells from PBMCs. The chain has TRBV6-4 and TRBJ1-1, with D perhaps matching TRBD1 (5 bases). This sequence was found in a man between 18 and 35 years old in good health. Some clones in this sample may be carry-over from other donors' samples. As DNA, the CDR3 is TGTGCCAGCAGTGTCTCTGGGGGGGGAGCTGAAGCTTTCTTT. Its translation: CASSVSGGGAEAFF.